The 11 T cell receptor beta chains reported below all come from one sample, sequenced in a study of cytomegalovirus exposure and HLA in healthy donors. PCR primers comprised 60 Vbeta and 13 Jbeta primers. The method was immunoSEQ multiplex PCR; TCRdb's version includes in-frame clones alone and lacks a portion of them. The sample gives over 100,000 clones, around 79% of which show up once; 3% to 4% is in the top ten. The sequencing sample was made of PBMCs. These receptor sequences come from a woman aged 25 to 39 in good health and CMV-seropositive.

The chain joins TRBV28 to TRBJ2-3, with TRBD1 matching 7 bases. With 7 bases clipped from V and 3 bases from J, the junction kept 7 bases outside the gene matches. The CDR3 consists of 14 residues. Germline V gene sequence: CDR1 MDHEN, CDR2 SYDVKM. DNA of the CDR3: TGTGCCAGCACGTCCACAGGGGAAACAGATACGCAGTATTTT. It encodes CASTSTGETDTQYF.

V and J are TRBV19 and TRBJ2-2; 12 bases are shared with TRBD1. V lost 5 bases to trimming and J lost 5 bases; unmatched junction nucleotides: 6. This CDR3 region has 16 residues. Germline V gene lookup returns CDR1 LNHDA and CDR2 SQIVND (reference sequence). CDR3 nucleotide sequence: TGTGCCAGTAGTCCCCGGGACAGGGGGCAAACCGGGGAGCTGTTTTTT. It translates to CASSPRDRGQTGELFF. Combining the CDR3 with reference TRBV19 and TRBJ2-2 gives the whole variable domain DGGITQSPKYLFRKEGQNVTLSCEQNLNHDAMYWYRQDPGQGLRLIYYSQIVNDFQKGDIAEGYSVSREKKESFPLTVTSAQKNPTAFYLCASSPRDRGQTGELFFGEGSRLTVL.

The chain uses TRBV9 and TRBJ1-1; possibly TRBD1 for D (5 bases). The CDR3 spans 15 residues. Germline V gives CDR1 SGDLS, CDR2 YYNGEE. Trimming pared 0 bases from V and 6 bases from J, leaving 15 bases between. CDR3 in amino acids: CASSVGWGRESEAFF. DNA for the CDR3: TGTGCCAGCAGCGTAGGGTGGGGGAGGGAATCTGAAGCTTTCTTT.

The V and J genes are TRBV5-4 and TRBJ2-5; TRBD1 matches 7 bases. The J segment lost 5 bases and the V segment lost 4 bases, leaving 14 bases of the junction unmatched. CDR3 length equals 16 residues. Per the germline V gene, CDR1 is SGHNT and CDR2 is YYREEE (reference sequence). In DNA form, the CDR3 reads TGTGCCAGCAGCAGAAGAACAGGGGTCGAGCTGGAGACCCAGTACTTC. Translated: CASSRRTGVELETQYF.

This clone was counted a single time. The chain recombines TRBV1 with TRBJ2-2; TRBD2 is the table's D call and was not checked against the DNA. TRBV1 is an annotated pseudogene. This CDR3 is 17 amino acids long. This CDR3 is CTSSPPTSGSYTGELFF. CDR3 sequence (DNA): TGCACCAGCAGCCCCCCAACTAGCGGCTCCTACACCGGGGAGCTGTTTTTT.

CDR3 region: CSVGGGRGNEKLFF. In nucleotides, the CDR3 is TGCAGCGTTGGGGGGGGGCGAGGGAATGAAAAACTGTTTTTT. The V call is TRBV29-1, the J call TRBJ1-4; perhaps TRBD1 as D (6 bases). The V end lost 4 bases, the J end lost 5 bases, and 14 bases lay between the germline ends. From germline, CDR1 is SQVTM and CDR2 ANQGSEA. This CDR3 has 14 residues.

J is TRBJ2-5 and V is TRBV4-2, with 14 positions matching TRBD2. J gave up 7 bases and V 6 bases, and 10 bases lay outside the gene matches. The CDR3 runs to 16 residues. The V gene's germline CDR1 is LGHNA and CDR2 YNFKEQ. As DNA, the CDR3 is TGTGCCAGCAGAGGCGGGACTAGCGGGGGTGACGGGACCCAGTACTTC. It is translated as CASRGGTSGGDGTQYF.

This sequence joins TRBV18 and TRBJ2-5; 7 bases fit TRBD1. V was pared by 2 bases and J by 3 bases, with 3 bases of the junction left unmatched. Germline values: CDR1 KGHSH, CDR2 LQKENI. CDR3 length: 14 amino acids. The CDR3 region has the DNA TGTGCCAGCTCACCATACCAGGGGGAAGAGACCCAGTACTTC. This sequence encodes CASSPYQGEETQYF. The whole variable domain, filled in from reference TRBV18 and TRBJ2-5, reads NAGVMQNPRHLVRRRGQEARLRCSPMKGHSHVYWYRQLPEEGLKFMVYLQKENIIDESGMPKERFSAEFPKEGPSILRIQQVVRGDSAAYFCASSPYQGEETQYFGPGTRLLVL.

V usage is TRBV7-9 and J usage is TRBJ2-7, with D maybe TRBD2 (5 bases). The ends were cut back, 5 bases at V and 7 bases at J, with 15 bases in the middle. Germline assignment: CDR1 SEHNR and CDR2 FQNEAQ (reference sequence). The CDR3 runs to 13 residues. The CDR3 protein is CASSEPNRREQYF. CDR3 coding DNA: TGTGCCAGCAGCGAGCCAAACCGGAGGGAGCAGTACTTC.

This clone was recorded once. The gene calls are TRBV9 and TRBJ1-2; D gene unclear. This CDR3 contains 12 residues. The germline V gene encodes CDR1 SGDLS and CDR2 YYNGEE. Trimming removed 0 bases from V and 3 bases from J, with 3 bases in between. CDR3 region: CASSVGDYGYTF. The CDR3 DNA sequence: TGTGCCAGCAGCGTAGGAGACTATGGCTACACCTTC.

This chain uses TRBV10-2 with TRBJ1-2; the match to TRBD1 covers 7 bases. Germline V gene lookup returns CDR1 WSHSY and CDR2 SAAADI. V gave up 8 bases and J gave up 1 base; unmatched junction bases: 4. The CDR3 spans 13 residues. The DNA for the CDR3 is TGCGCCAGCGGGGGGACAGTTAACTATGGCTACACCTTC. Translated, it gives CASGGTVNYGYTF.